The source of this T cell receptor beta chain is a study of CD8 T cells in Susac syndrome. RNA was extracted with the RNeasy kit, and a quantity of roughly 0.5 to 1 ug was reverse transcribed using random hexamers. Using its own MiXCR run on the immunoSEQ multiplex PCR reads, TCRdb lists one record per CDR3 protein. Of some 80,000 distinct CDR3 sequences listed, around 94% are singletons. CDR1 is SEHNR, CDR2 FQNEAQ, per germline (reference sequence). The length of the CDR3 is 15 residues. The V gene lost 1 base and the J gene lost 2 bases, with 11 bases spanning the gap. Specimen: CD8+ T cells from PBMCs. The chain has TRBV7-9 and TRBJ1-2; D is undetermined. The source is a human donor in good health. The CDR3 region is CASSLVRAENYGYTF. CDR3 nucleotide sequence: TGTGCCAGCAGCTTAGTGCGGGCCGAAAACTATGGCTACACCTTC.